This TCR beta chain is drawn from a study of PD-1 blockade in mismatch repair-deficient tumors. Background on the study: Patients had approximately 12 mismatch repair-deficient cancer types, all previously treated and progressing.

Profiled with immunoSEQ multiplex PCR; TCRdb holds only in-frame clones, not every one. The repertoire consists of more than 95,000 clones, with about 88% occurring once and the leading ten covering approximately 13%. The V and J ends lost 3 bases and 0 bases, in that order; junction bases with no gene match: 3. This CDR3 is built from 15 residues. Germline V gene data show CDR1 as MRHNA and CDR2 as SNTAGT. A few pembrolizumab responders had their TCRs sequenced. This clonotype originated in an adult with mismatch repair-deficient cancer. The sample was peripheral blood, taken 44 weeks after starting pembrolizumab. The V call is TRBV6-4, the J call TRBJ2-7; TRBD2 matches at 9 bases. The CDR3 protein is CASSEGSGSSYEQYF. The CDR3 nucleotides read TGTGCCAGCAGTGAGGGTAGCGGGAGCTCCTACGAGCAGTACTTC.